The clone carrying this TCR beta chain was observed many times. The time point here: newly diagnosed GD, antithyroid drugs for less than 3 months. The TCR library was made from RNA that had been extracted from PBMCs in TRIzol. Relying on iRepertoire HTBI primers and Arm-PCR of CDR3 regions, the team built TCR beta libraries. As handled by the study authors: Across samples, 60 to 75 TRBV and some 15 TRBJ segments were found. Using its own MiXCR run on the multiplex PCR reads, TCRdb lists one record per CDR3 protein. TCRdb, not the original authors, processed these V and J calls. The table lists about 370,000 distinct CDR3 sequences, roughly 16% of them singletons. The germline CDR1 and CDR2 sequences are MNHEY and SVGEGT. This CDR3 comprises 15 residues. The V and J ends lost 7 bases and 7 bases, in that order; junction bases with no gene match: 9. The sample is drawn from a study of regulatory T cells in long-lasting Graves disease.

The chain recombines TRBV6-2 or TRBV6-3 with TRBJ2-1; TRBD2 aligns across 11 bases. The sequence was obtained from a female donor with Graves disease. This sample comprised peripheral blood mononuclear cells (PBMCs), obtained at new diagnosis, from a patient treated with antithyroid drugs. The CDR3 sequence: CASKELAGVRNEQFF. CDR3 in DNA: TGTGCCAGCAAGGAACTAGCGGGAGTCCGAAATGAGCAGTTCTTC.